This TCR beta chain was documented in a study of cytomegalovirus exposure and HLA in healthy donors. Data came from immunoSEQ multiplex PCR; TCRdb stores just in-frame clones and leaves some out. The table shows about 57,000 clones, with over 85% occurring only once. Trimming stripped 0 bases from V and 2 bases from J, with 14 bases between. From germline, CDR1 is SGHRS and CDR2 YFSETQ. CDR3 length: 16 residues. J is TRBJ1-1 and V is TRBV5-1; tentative D call: TRBD1 (6 bases). Sequencing was performed on PBMCs. The source of this sequence is a woman aged 18-29 years in good health and CMV-seronegative. CDR3 DNA: TGCGCCAGCAGCTTGGACAGGGTGAAAGCTAACACTGAAGCTTTCTTT. This encodes CASSLDRVKANTEAFF.